The 27 T cell receptor beta chains below all came from one sample that was sequenced in a study of identical twins. TCRdb ran MiXCR on the 5' RACE reads and lists one entry per CDR3 protein. Among roughly 240,000 distinct CDR3 sequences listed, approximately 7% were seen once. These data were likewise used in another study, on yellow fever vaccine responses in identical twins.

The sequenced sample consisted of memory (CD45RO+) T cells sorted from blood. Source of these receptors: a woman aged 18-30 years in good health.

This clonotype was found a few times. The chain recombines TRBV6-2 or TRBV6-3 with TRBJ2-5; D not certain. The V gene's germline CDR1 is MNHEY and CDR2 SVGEGT. This CDR3 has 14 amino acids. The CDR3 region has the DNA TGTGTCACGGGCGGCGGCGGCACCGGCCCAACCCAGTACTTC. Protein: CVTGGGGTGPTQYF.

The chain carries TRBV3-1 and TRBJ1-4; D gene uncertain. The CDR3 has 14 residues. Trimming removed 2 bases at V and 4 bases at J, with 8 bases between. Germline V lookup: CDR1 LGHDT, CDR2 YNNKEL (reference sequence). In nucleotides, the CDR3 is TGTGCCAGCAGCCAACGCGGTGGTAATGAAAAACTGTTTTTT. This encodes CASSQRGGNEKLFF.

This clonotype was observed many times. This chain connects TRBV7-2 to TRBJ2-2; 7 bases map to TRBD1. The CDR3 spans 16 residues. J lost 2 bases, V lost 4 bases, and 7 bases had no gene match. Germline loops: CDR1 SGHTA, CDR2 FQGNSA. The CDR3 coding sequence is TGTGCCAGCAGCTCATTAGGGACAGCAAACACCGGGGAGCTGTTTTTT. Translated, it gives CASSSLGTANTGELFF.

DNA for the CDR3: TGCAGTGCTCCGGCGGGGGGGGCCTTAAAATCACAAGAGACCCAGTACTTC. It yields the protein CSAPAGGALKSQETQYF. This sequence joins TRBV20-1 and TRBJ2-5; 9 nucleotides align to TRBD2. Looked up from germline, CDR1 is DFQATT and CDR2 is SNEGSKA (reference sequence). CDR3 length equals 17 residues. The V and J ends lost 5 bases and 2 bases, in that order; junction bases with no gene match: 15.

The gene calls are TRBV5-1 and TRBJ1-3; D is unclear. V lost 4 bases, J lost 3 bases, and 2 bases lay in between. The CDR3 extends over 11 amino acids. Germline V gene sequence: CDR1 SGHRS, CDR2 YFSETQ. The CDR3 sequence: CASSNGNTIYF. The CDR3 DNA sequence: TGCGCCAGCAGCAATGGAAACACCATATATTTT.

The chain recombines TRBV9 with TRBJ2-2; 10 bases are shared with TRBD1. V dropped 2 bases and J dropped 5; count of bases not matched to a gene: 9. From germline, CDR1 is SGDLS and CDR2 YYNGEE. This CDR3 comprises 17 residues. In nucleotides, the CDR3 is TGTGCCAGCAGCGTTCGTCCCGGACAGGGGGTGACCGGGGAGCTGTTTTTT. Translation gives CASSVRPGQGVTGELFF.

This clonotype was seen many times. The chain joins TRBV5-5 to TRBJ1-1; unclear D gene. V was pared by 4 bases and J by 4 bases, with 17 bases between. Germline values: CDR1 SGHKS, CDR2 YYEKEE (reference sequence). This CDR3 comprises 15 residues. The CDR3 bases are TGTGCCAGCAGCCCGGAGCCTGGCCCGGGCACTGAAGCTTTCTTT. It encodes CASSPEPGPGTEAFF.

The chain is built from TRBV12-3 or TRBV12-4 and TRBJ2-1; 10 positions match TRBD1. J lost 0 bases, V lost 8 bases, and 13 bases had no gene match. CDR3 length: 18 amino acids. Here the CDR3 DNA reads TGTGCCAGCGTCCGGGACAGGGGAACCCCCAGCTCCTACAATGAGCAGTTCTTC. Its protein product is CASVRDRGTPSSYNEQFF.

This clonotype was seen a handful of times. The gene calls are TRBV20-1 and TRBJ2-1; 11 positions agree with TRBD2. V gave up 7 bases and J gave up 6 bases; unmatched junction bases: 5. This CDR3 region has 13 residues. CDR1 and CDR2 (germline): DFQATT, SNEGSKA (reference sequence). CDR3 DNA sequence: TGCAGTGTAATAGCGGGAGGGCGCAATGAGCAGTTCTTC. Translating gives CSVIAGGRNEQFF.

Ten or more counts support this clonotype. V and J are TRBV27 and TRBJ2-5; D is uncertain. The length of the CDR3 is 14 residues. CDR1 and CDR2 from the germline V gene are MNHEY and SMNVEV (reference sequence). V was cut by 3 bases and J by 2 bases, with 10 bases left in between. In nucleotides, the CDR3 is TGTGCCAGCAGTTTTAACAGAATACAAGAGACCCAGTACTTC. Its protein product is CASSFNRIQETQYF.

This clonotype was counted at least ten times. The chain is built from TRBV28 and TRBJ2-7; D remains ambiguous. With 8 bases removed from V and 2 bases from J, the gap between germline ends came to 10 bases. Germline CDR1 reads MDHEN; CDR2 reads SYDVKM. This CDR3 contains 12 residues. The CDR3 sequence is CASSADPYEQYF. CDR3 DNA: TGTGCCAGCTCGGCAGACCCCTACGAGCAGTACTTC.

This clonotype was counted only a few times. The genes are TRBV7-6 and TRBJ2-7; D may be TRBD1 or TRBD2 (5 bases each). Deletions cut 1 base from V and 6 bases from J, with 10 bases between. Germline-derived CDR1 and CDR2 are SGHVS and FNYEAQ. The CDR3 spans 13 residues. CDR3 nucleotides: TGTGCCAGCAGCTTAGGGCCCGGGGCCGAGCAGTACGTC. This sequence encodes CASSLGPGAEQYV.

This clonotype showed up many times. CDR3 residues: CASSLLVTSNTGELFF. CDR3 coding DNA: TGTGCCAGCAGCTTGTTAGTGACTTCTAACACCGGGGAGCTGTTTTTT. The rearrangement links TRBV5-6 to TRBJ2-2; D ambiguous. V lost 1 base and J 2 bases, leaving 12 bases between the germline ends. CDR3 length: 16 amino acids. Germline loops: CDR1 SGHDT, CDR2 YYEEEE.

This clonotype was detected many times. This sequence joins TRBV4-2 and TRBJ2-3, with D perhaps given as TRBD1 or TRBD2 (6 bases each). Trimming took 1 base from V and 5 from J, leaving 13 bases between them. Germline lookup yields CDR1 LGHNA and CDR2 YNFKEQ. The CDR3 consists of 15 residues. The CDR3 here is CASSQGGGPRDTQYF. Here the CDR3 DNA reads TGTGCCAGCAGCCAAGGTGGGGGGCCGCGAGATACGCAGTATTTT.

V gene TRBV6-4 combines with J gene TRBJ2-3; 8 bases align to TRBD1. The germline CDR1 and CDR2 sequences are MRHNA and SNTAGT. CDR3 size: 14 residues. The V segment lost 10 bases and the J segment 0 bases; nucleotides outside the gene matches: 6. Written as DNA, the CDR3 is TGTGCCACCCGAGACAGGGGTAGCACAGATACGCAGTATTTT. This codes for CATRDRGSTDTQYF.

This clonotype appeared a few times. The chain links TRBV7-2 to TRBJ2-3; 10 bases map to TRBD2. V was pared by 6 bases and J by 1 base, with 4 bases of the junction left unmatched. This CDR3 comprises 15 residues. Per germline, CDR1 SGHTA and CDR2 FQGNSA. The CDR3 region has the DNA TGTGCCAGCAGAAAAGGGACTAGCGGCACAGATACGCAGTATTTT. Translated: CASRKGTSGTDTQYF.

This clonotype appeared many times. The V and J genes are TRBV4-1 and TRBJ1-3, with 7 bases matching TRBD1. CDR3 length: 18 amino acids. CDR1 MGHRA and CDR2 YSYEKL come from the germline V gene. V trimming: 4 bases; J trimming: 0 bases; junction bases outside the gene matches: 12. The CDR3 region is CASSPGTVPGFSGNTIYF. The CDR3 bases are TGCGCCAGCAGCCCGGGGACAGTCCCCGGGTTCTCTGGAAACACCATATATTTT.

The rearrangement links TRBV20-1 to TRBJ1-2; D call uncertain. Between the trimmed V and J ends, which lost 6 bases and 0 bases, there was a span of 14 bases. The CDR3 has 14 residues. CDR1 is DFQATT, CDR2 SNEGSKA, per germline (reference sequence). CDR3 sequence: CSAIGRLPNYGYTF. The CDR3 DNA is TGCAGTGCAATCGGCCGGCTTCCTAACTATGGCTACACCTTC.

The V call is TRBV29-1, the J call TRBJ2-1; possibly TRBD1 for D (6 bases). Trimming shortened V by 2 bases and J by 12 bases, and 17 bases separated the two germline ends. Germline loops: CDR1 SQVTM, CDR2 ANQGSEA. CDR3 length: 13 residues. CDR3 residues: CSVEIQGVGVQFF. The CDR3 DNA reads as TGCAGCGTTGAAATACAGGGAGTGGGTGTGCAGTTCTTC.

This clonotype was counted at least ten times. The chain uses TRBV27 and TRBJ2-1; 11 positions agree with TRBD2. Germline values: CDR1 MNHEY, CDR2 SMNVEV (reference sequence). This CDR3 contains 16 residues. J was trimmed by 4 bases and V by 4 bases; bases with no gene match: 6. The CDR3 spells CASSSSGGIHYNEQFF. In DNA, the CDR3 is TGTGCCAGCAGTTCTAGCGGGGGGATACATTACAATGAGCAGTTCTTC.

This clonotype has only a few counts. The chain joins TRBV28 to TRBJ2-7; D is unclear. Germline lookup yields CDR1 MDHEN and CDR2 SYDVKM. V was cut by 0 bases and J by 7 bases, with 10 bases left in between. This CDR3 has 13 amino acids. Here the CDR3 reads CASSLWANREQYV. The CDR3 DNA sequence: TGTGCCAGCAGTTTATGGGCTAATCGAGAGCAGTACGTC.

This clonotype was counted many times. V usage is TRBV5-1 and J usage is TRBJ1-5; 9 nucleotides match TRBD1. From germline, CDR1 is SGHRS and CDR2 YFSETQ. The CDR3 has 16 amino acids. Losses at the gene ends were 3 bases for V and 3 bases for J; bases not matched to a gene: 7. DNA of the CDR3: TGCGCCAGCAGCTGGGAGGACAGGGGACTCAATCAGCCCCAGCATTTT. Protein sequence: CASSWEDRGLNQPQHF.

This clonotype occurred many times. This chain connects TRBV20-1 to TRBJ1-1; 8 bases match TRBD1. The CDR3 sequence is 14 residues long. The junction had 3 bases not matched to a gene; V was cut back by 2 bases and J by 1 base. Germline CDR1 is DFQATT and CDR2 is SNEGSKA (reference sequence). The CDR3, as DNA: TGCAGTGCTAGACCCACAGGGGGGAACACTGAAGCTTTCTTT. Translating it yields CSARPTGGNTEAFF.

The J gene is TRBJ2-2, the V gene TRBV7-2; 14 bases agree with TRBD2. Germline V gives CDR1 SGHTA, CDR2 FQGNSA. The CDR3 has 17 amino acids. Unmatched junction bases numbered 5, after V lost 4 bases and J lost 4 bases. This CDR3 reads CASSSRLAGGGTGELFF. CDR3 in DNA: TGTGCCAGCAGCTCCAGACTAGCGGGAGGGGGCACCGGGGAGCTGTTTTTT.

This clonotype was counted at least ten times. The CDR3 sequence: CASKQDANTGELFF. The CDR3 coding sequence is TGCGCCAGCAAACAGGACGCGAACACCGGGGAGCTGTTTTTT. The chain recombines TRBV5-1 with TRBJ2-2; TRBD1 is a possible D gene (5 bases). CDR3 length: 14 residues. CDR1 and CDR2 (germline): SGHRS, YFSETQ. Trimming pared 6 bases from V and 0 bases from J, leaving 9 bases between.

The chain couples TRBV20-1 to TRBJ2-4; either TRBD1 or TRBD2 may supply D (5 bases each). Germline assignment: CDR1 DFQATT and CDR2 SNEGSKA (reference sequence). V lost 0 bases and J lost 0, with 9 bases in between. The CDR3 covers 15 residues. The CDR3 DNA is TGCAGTGCTAGAGAGGGGACCCTAGCCAAAAACATTCAGTACTTC. This gives the protein CSAREGTLAKNIQYF.

This clonotype was recorded a few times. The rearrangement uses TRBV24-1 and TRBJ1-2, with D unresolved. Per germline, CDR1 KGHDR and CDR2 SFDVKD. The CDR3 contains 12 residues. V lost 4 bases and J 8 bases, leaving 10 bases between the germline ends. CDR3 nucleotide sequence: TGTGCCACCAGTGAGGGAGACGGCGGCTACACCTTC. It is translated as CATSEGDGGYTF.